This entry lists 3 T cell receptor beta chains sequenced from one sample in a study of blood T cell repertoires in COVID-19. Using immunoSEQ multiplex PCR, the repertoire was profiled, and TCRdb retains in-frame clones only, with some absent. The table lists 310,000 or so clones, nearly 90% of them singletons, with about 1.5% in the top ten. The sequenced material came from PBMCs or T cells enriched from blood (not recorded which). These receptors were taken from a young woman with acute COVID-19.

V usage is TRBV3-1 (or the pseudogene TRBV3-2) and J usage is TRBJ2-1, with 8 positions matching TRBD2. CDR1 LGHDT and CDR2 YNNKEL come from the germline V gene (reference sequence). Trimming removed 5 bases from V and 7 bases from J; junction bases left unmatched: 13. CDR3 length: 16 amino acids. The CDR3 DNA reads TGTGCCAGCAGCGAAACCGGGAGGGACCGGGGGAATGAGCAGTTCTTC. This codes for CASSETGRDRGNEQFF.

This rearrangement joins TRBV5-5 to TRBJ1-2, with D perhaps matching TRBD1 (6 bases). This CDR3 is 14 amino acids long. The V and J ends lost 4 bases and 4 bases respectively, with 14 bases between them. The germline gives CDR1 SGHKS, CDR2 YYEKEE (reference sequence). CDR3 sequence: CASSSTGLGYGYTF. The DNA of the CDR3 is TGTGCCAGCAGCAGTACAGGGCTAGGCTATGGCTACACCTTC.

This chain connects TRBV6-1 to TRBJ1-4, with D possibly matching TRBD1 (5 bases). The CDR3 extends over 16 amino acids. Germline V gives CDR1 MNHNS, CDR2 SASEGT. Deletions cut 1 base from V and 5 bases from J, with 14 bases between. The CDR3 DNA is TGTGCCAGCAGTGAAGATGGGGGGACCGCGAATGAAAAACTGTTTTTT. Its translation: CASSEDGGTANEKLFF.